The entry that follows covers one T cell receptor (beta chain) sequence. The data are from a study of CD8 T cells in Susac syndrome. RNA was extracted with the RNeasy kit, and a quantity of roughly 0.45 to 1 ug was reverse transcribed using random hexamers. TCRdb reprocessed the immunoSEQ multiplex PCR reads with MiXCR, giving one entry per CDR3 protein. This table has approximately 200,000 distinct CDR3 sequences, approximately 95% appearing once. The V gene lost 4 bases and the J gene lost 7 bases, with 14 bases spanning the gap. The CDR3 runs 13 residues. Germline lookup yields CDR1 SGHDN and CDR2 FVKESK.

The specimen sequenced was CD4+ T cells from PBMCs. The genes are TRBV14 and TRBJ2-7; D is unclear. The TCR was taken from a human donor with multiple sclerosis. CDR3 loop: CASSPRILMEQYF. CDR3 sequence (DNA): TGTGCCAGCAGCCCTCGGATCTTAATGGAGCAGTACTTC.